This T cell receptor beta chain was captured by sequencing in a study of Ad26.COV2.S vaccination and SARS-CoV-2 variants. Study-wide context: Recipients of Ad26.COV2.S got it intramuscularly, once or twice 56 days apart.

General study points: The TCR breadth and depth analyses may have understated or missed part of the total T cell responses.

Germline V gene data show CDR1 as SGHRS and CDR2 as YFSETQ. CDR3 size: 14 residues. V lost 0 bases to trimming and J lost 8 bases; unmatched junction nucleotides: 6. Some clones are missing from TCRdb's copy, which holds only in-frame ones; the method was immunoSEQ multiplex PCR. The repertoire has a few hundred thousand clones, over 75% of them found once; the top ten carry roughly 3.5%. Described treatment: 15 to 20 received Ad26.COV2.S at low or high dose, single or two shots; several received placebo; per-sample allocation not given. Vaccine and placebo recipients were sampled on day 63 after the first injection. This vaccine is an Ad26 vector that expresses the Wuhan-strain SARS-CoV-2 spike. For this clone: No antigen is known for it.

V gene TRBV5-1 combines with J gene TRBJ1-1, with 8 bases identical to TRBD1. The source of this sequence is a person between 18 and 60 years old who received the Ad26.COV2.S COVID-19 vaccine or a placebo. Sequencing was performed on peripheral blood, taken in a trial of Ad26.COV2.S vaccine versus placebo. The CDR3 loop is CASSLGTGSPEAFF. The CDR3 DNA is TGCGCCAGCAGCTTGGGGACAGGGAGCCCCGAAGCTTTCTTT.